This TCR beta chain was identified in a study of cytomegalovirus exposure and HLA in healthy donors. The study, taken as a whole, reports: Presence/absence analyses rested on an assumption that sequencing depth was roughly uniform across donors. The study reported that TCR beta sequences accurately predicted HLA-A and HLA-B alleles in most subjects. With DRB1 most and HLA-C fewest, TCR association rates differed between HLA loci in a later analysis.

This clone was seen just once. Its antigen remains unidentified. Primers: 60 Vbeta forward and 13 Jbeta reverse. Per the original methods: Roughly 10 million shared chains were among some 75 million unique TCR beta chains counted in a later analysis. The assay was immunoSEQ multiplex PCR, and TCRdb's table has in-frame clones only and misses some. Clonal size and the V and J genes are those of that table, whereas D and trimming came from the DNA. The sample includes more than 150,000 clones, 75% seen only once; the top ten take around 7.7%. Germline V gives CDR1 SGHVS, CDR2 FQNEAQ. V lost 5 bases, J lost 6 bases, and 13 bases lay in between. CDR3 size: 13 residues.

Sequencing used PBMCs. The source of this sequence is a woman in her 40s in good health and CMV-seropositive. V gene TRBV7-8 combines with J gene TRBJ1-1, with D perhaps TRBD1 (5 bases). The CDR3 reads CASSPRGSAEAFF. The CDR3 region has the DNA TGTGCCAGCAGCCCGCGGGGCTCGGCTGAAGCTTTCTTT.